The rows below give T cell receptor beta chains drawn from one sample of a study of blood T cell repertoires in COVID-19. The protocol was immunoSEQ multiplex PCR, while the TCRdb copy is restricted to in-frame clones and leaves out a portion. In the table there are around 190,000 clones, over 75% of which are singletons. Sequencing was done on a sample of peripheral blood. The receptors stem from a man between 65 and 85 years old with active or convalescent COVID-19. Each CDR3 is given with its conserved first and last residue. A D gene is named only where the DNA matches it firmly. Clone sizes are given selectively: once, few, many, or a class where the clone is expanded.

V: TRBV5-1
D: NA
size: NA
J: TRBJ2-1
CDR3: CASSLQPPYNEQFF
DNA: TGCGCCAGCAGCTTACAACCACCCTACAATGAGCAGTTCTTC

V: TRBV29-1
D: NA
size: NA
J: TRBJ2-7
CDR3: CSVEDSFDEQYF
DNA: TGCAGCGTTGAGGACAGCTTTGACGAGCAGTACTTC

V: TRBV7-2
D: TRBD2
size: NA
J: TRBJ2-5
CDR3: CASTAHYSGRGETQYF
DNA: TGTGCCAGCACCGCTCATTATAGCGGGAGAGGCGAGACCCAGTACTTC

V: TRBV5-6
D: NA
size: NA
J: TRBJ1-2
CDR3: CASSFGATYQGYGYTF
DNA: TGTGCCAGCAGCTTTGGGGCCACATATCAGGGCTATGGCTACACCTTC

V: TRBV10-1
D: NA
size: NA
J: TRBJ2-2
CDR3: CASSSFDTGELFF
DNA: TGCGCCAGCAGTTCCTTCGACACCGGGGAGCTGTTTTTT

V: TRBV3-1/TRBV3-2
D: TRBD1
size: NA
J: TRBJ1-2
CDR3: CASSQNRGHTF
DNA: TGTGCCAGCAGCCAGAACAGGGGGCACACCTTC

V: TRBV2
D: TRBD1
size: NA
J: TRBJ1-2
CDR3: CASIPGTGERNYGYTF
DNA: TGTGCCAGCATTCCCGGGACAGGGGAACGAAACTATGGCTACACCTTC

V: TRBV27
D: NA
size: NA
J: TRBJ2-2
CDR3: CASSLLATGELFF
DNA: TGTGCCAGCAGTTTATTAGCGACCGGGGAGCTGTTTTTT

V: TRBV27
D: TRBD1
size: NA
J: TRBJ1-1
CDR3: CASSKATGVNTEAFF
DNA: TGTGCCAGCAGCAAAGCGACAGGGGTGAACACTGAAGCTTTCTTT

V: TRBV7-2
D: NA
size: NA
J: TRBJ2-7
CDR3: CASSRDRYSYEQYF
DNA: TGTGCCAGCAGCCGCGACAGGTACTCCTACGAGCAGTACTTC

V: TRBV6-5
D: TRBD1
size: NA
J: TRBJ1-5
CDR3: CASSYSRGQGQPQHF
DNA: TGTGCCAGCAGTTACTCGAGGGGACAGGGGCAGCCCCAGCATTTT

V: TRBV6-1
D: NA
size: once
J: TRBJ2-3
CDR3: CASSEPGGTDTQYF
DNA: TGTGCCAGCAGTGAGCCGGGGGGCACAGATACGCAGTATTTT

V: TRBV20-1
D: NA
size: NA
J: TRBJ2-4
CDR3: CSALIANIQYF
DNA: TGCAGTGCCCTTATAGCGAACATTCAGTACTTC

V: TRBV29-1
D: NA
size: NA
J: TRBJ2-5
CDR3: CSVVGGGETQYF
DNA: TGCAGCGTTGTAGGGGGGGGTGAGACCCAGTACTTC

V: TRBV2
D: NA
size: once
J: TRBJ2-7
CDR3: CASGTGPYEQYF
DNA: TGTGCCAGCGGGACTGGTCCCTACGAGCAGTACTTC

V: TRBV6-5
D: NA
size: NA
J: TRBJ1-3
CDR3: CASSYGKASGNTIYF
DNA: TGTGCCAGCAGTTATGGTAAAGCCTCTGGAAACACCATATATTTT

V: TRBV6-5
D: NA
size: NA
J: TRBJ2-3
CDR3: CASSQSTDTQYF
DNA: TGTGCCAGCAGTCAGAGCACAGATACGCAGTATTTT

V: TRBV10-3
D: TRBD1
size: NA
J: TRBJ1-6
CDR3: CAISAGQGSNSPLHF
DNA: TGTGCCATCAGTGCGGGACAGGGGAGTAATTCACCCCTCCACTTT

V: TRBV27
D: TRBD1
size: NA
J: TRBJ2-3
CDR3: CASVRQGADTQYF
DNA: TGTGCCAGCGTTAGACAGGGAGCAGATACGCAGTATTTT

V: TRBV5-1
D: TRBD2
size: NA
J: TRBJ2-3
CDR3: CASGRGGYTDTQYF
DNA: TGCGCCAGCGGACGGGGGGGCTACACAGATACGCAGTATTTT